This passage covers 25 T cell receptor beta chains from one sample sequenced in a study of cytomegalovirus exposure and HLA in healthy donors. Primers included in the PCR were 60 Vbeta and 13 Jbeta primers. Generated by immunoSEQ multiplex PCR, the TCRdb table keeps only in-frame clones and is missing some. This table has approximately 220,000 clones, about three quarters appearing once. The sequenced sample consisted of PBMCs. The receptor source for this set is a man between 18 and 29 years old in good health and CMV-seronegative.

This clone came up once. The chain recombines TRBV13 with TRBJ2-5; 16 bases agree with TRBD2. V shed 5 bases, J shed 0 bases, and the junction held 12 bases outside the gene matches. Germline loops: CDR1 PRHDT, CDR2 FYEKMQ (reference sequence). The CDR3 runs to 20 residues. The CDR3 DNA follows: TGTGCCAGCAGCCTGTCGGGACTAGCGGGGGGGCCGGGGAACCAAGAGACCCAGTACTTC. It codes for CASSLSGLAGGPGNQETQYF.

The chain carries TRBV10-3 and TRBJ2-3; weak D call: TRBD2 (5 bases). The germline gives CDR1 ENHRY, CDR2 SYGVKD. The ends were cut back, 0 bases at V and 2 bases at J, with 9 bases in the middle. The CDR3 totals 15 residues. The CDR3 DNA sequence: TGTGCCATCAGTGAGTCGCAGCGGAACACAGATACGCAGTATTTT. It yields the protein CAISESQRNTDTQYF.

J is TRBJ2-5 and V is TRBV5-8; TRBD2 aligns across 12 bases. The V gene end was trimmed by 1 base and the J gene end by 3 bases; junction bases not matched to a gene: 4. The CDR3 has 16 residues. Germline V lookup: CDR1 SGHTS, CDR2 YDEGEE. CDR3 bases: TGTGCCAGCAGCTTGTGGGCTAGCGGGAGGGAAGAGACCCAGTACTTC. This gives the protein CASSLWASGREETQYF.

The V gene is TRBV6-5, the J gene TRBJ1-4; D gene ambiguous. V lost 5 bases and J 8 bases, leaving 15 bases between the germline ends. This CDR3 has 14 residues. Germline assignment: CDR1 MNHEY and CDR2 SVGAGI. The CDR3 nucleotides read TGTGCCAGCAGTGCCAACGGGAACCGGGAAAAACTGTTTTTT. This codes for CASSANGNREKLFF.

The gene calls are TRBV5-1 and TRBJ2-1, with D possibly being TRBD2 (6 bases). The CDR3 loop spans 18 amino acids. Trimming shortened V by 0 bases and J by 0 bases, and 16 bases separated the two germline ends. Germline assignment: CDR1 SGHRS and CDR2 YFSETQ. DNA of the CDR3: TGCGCCAGCAGCTTGGTCCCCCTAGCGCGGAGCTCCTACAATGAGCAGTTCTTC. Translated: CASSLVPLARSSYNEQFF.

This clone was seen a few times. This CDR3 reads CASSLGRTGNTEAFF. In nucleotides, the CDR3 is TGTGCCAGCTCCCTTGGCCGCACGGGGAACACTGAAGCTTTCTTT. The V gene is TRBV2, the J gene TRBJ1-1; D call uncertain. Per the germline V gene, CDR1 is SNHLY and CDR2 is FYNNEI. This CDR3 is 15 amino acids long. The V end lost 8 bases, the J end lost 1 base, and 17 bases lay between the germline ends.

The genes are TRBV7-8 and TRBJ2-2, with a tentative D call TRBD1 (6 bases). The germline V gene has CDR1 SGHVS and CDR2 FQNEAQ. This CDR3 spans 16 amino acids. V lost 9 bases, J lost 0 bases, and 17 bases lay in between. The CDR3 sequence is CASSQDSLTNTGELFF. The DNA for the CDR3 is TGTGCCAGTTCACAGGACAGTCTCACGAACACCGGGGAGCTGTTTTTT.

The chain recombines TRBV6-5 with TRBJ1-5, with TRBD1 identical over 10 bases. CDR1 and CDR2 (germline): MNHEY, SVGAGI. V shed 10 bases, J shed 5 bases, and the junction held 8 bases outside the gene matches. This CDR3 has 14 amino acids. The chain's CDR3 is CATSRQGAYQPQHF. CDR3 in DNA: TGTGCCACCTCACGACAGGGGGCCTATCAGCCCCAGCATTTT.

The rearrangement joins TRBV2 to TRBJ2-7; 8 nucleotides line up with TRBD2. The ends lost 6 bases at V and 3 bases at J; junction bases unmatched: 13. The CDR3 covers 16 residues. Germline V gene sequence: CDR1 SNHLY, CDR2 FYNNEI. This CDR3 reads CASRRDLAGLLYEQYF. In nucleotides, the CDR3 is TGTGCCAGCAGGAGGGACTTAGCGGGACTCCTCTACGAGCAGTACTTC. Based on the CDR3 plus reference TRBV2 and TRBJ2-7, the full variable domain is EPEVTQTPSHQVTQMGQEVILRCVPISNHLYFYWYRQILGQKVEFLVSFYNNEISEKSEIFDDQFSVERPDGSNFTLKIRSTKLEDSAMYFCASRRDLAGLLYEQYFGPGTRLTVT.

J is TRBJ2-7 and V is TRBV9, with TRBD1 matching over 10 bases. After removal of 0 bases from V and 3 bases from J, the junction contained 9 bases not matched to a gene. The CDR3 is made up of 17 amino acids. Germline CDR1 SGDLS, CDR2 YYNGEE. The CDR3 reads CASSVGLGGTGDYEQYF. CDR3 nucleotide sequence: TGTGCCAGCAGCGTAGGGTTGGGGGGGACAGGGGACTACGAGCAGTACTTC.

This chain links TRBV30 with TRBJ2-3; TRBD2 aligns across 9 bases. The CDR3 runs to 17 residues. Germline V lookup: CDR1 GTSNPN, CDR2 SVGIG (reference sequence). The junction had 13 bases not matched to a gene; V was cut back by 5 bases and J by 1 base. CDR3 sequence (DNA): TGTGCCTGGGGAGGGGGCGGCGGGAGGGGAGGCACAGATACGCAGTATTTT. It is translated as CAWGGGGGRGGTDTQYF.

The CDR3 DNA reads as TGTGCCATCAGCCCGGCAGGGACATTCGACGAGCAGTACTTC. Amino acid sequence: CAISPAGTFDEQYF. V gene TRBV10-3 combines with J gene TRBJ2-7, with D possibly TRBD1 on 6 matching bases. The V end was cut by 6 bases, the J end by 5 bases, with 17 bases between. CDR1 is ENHRY and CDR2 is SYGVKD in the germline V gene. There are 14 residues in the CDR3.

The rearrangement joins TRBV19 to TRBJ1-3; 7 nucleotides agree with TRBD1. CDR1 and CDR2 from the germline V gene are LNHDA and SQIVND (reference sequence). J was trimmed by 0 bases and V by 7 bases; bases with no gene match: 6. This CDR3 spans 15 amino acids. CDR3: CASTTGQSSGNTIYF. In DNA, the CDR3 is TGTGCCAGTACAACGGGACAGTCCTCTGGAAACACCATATATTTT. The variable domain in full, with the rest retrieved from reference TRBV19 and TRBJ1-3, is DGGITQSPKYLFRKEGQNVTLSCEQNLNHDAMYWYRQDPGQGLRLIYYSQIVNDFQKGDIAEGYSVSREKKESFPLTVTSAQKNPTAFYLCASTTGQSSGNTIYFGEGSWLTVV.

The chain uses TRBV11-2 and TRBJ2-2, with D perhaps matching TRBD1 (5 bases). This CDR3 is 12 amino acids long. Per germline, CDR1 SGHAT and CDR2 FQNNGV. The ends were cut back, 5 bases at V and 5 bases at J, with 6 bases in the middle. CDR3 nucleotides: TGTGCCAGCAGCAGGGGTACCGGGGAGCTGTTTTTT. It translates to CASSRGTGELFF.

CDR3 loop: CASSASGTSGDEQFF. As DNA, the CDR3 is TGTGCCAGCAGCGCATCCGGGACTAGCGGGGATGAGCAGTTCTTC. The V call is TRBV9, the J call TRBJ2-1; 13 bases agree with TRBD2. J was trimmed by 8 bases and V by 3 bases; bases with no gene match: 5. The CDR3 is 15 amino acids. The germline CDR1 and CDR2 sequences are SGDLS and YYNGEE.

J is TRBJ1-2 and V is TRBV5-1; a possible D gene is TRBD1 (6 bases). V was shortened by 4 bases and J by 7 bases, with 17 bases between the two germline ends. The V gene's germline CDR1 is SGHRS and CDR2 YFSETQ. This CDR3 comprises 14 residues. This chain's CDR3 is CASSPADRRTGYTF. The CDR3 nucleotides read TGCGCCAGCAGCCCAGCGGACAGAAGAACTGGCTACACCTTC.

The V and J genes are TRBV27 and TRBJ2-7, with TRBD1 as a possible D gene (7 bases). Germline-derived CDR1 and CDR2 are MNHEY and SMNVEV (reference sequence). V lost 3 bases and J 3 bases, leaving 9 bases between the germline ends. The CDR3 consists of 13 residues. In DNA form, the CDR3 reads TGTGCCAGCAGTTTCCAGGGGGGCTACGAGCAGTACTTC. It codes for CASSFQGGYEQYF.

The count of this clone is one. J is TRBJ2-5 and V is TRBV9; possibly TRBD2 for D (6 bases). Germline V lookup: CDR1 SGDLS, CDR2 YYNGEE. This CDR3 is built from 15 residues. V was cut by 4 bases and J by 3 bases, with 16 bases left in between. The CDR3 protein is CASSPVGGSKETQYF. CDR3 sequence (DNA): TGTGCCAGCAGCCCCGTGGGGGGATCTAAAGAGACCCAGTACTTC.

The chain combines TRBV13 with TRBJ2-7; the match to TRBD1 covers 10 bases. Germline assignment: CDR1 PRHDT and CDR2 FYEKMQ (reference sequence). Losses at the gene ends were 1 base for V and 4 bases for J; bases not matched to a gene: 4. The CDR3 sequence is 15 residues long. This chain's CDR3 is CASSLAGQGTYEQYF. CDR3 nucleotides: TGTGCCAGCAGCTTAGCGGGACAGGGGACTTACGAGCAGTACTTC.

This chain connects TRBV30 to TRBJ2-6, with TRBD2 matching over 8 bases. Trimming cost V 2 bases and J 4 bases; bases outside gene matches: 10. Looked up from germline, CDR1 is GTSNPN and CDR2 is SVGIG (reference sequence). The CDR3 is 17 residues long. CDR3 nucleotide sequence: TGTGCCTGGAGTACTCTAGCGGGTCTTAACGGGGCCAACGTCCTGACTTTC. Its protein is CAWSTLAGLNGANVLTF.

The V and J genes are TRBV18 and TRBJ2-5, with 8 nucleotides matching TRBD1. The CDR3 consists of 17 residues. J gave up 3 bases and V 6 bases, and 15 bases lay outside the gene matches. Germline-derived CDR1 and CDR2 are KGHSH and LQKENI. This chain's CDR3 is CASSPWPLTGEKETQYF. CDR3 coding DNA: TGTGCCAGCTCCCCCTGGCCCTTGACAGGGGAGAAAGAGACCCAGTACTTC.

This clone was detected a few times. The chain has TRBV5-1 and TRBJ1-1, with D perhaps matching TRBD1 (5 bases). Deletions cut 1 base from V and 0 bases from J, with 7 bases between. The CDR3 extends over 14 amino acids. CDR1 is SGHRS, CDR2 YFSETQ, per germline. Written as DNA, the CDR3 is TGCGCCAGCAGCTTGCGACAGCTGAACACTGAAGCTTTCTTT. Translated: CASSLRQLNTEAFF.

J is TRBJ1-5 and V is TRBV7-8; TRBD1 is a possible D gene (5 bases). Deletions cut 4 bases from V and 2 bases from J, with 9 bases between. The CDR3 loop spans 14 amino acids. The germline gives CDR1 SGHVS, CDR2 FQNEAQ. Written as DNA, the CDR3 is TGTGCCAGCAGCTGGGGGGTAGGCAATCAGCCCCAGCATTTT. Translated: CASSWGVGNQPQHF.

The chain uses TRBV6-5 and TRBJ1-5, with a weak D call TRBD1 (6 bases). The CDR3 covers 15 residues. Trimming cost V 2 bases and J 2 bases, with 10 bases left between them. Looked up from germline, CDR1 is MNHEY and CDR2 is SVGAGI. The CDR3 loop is CASSYGGAGNQPQHF. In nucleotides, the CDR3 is TGTGCCAGCAGTTACGGGGGGGCCGGCAATCAGCCCCAGCATTTT.

The CDR3 region is CASSETGTYEQYF. CDR3 bases: TGTGCCAGCAGTGAGACAGGGACCTACGAGCAGTACTTC. The chain has TRBV6-5 and TRBJ2-5; 7 nucleotides match TRBD1. The J call is uncertain, as TRBJ2-7 better fits the DNA end. The CDR3 has 13 amino acids. Looked up from germline, CDR1 is MNHEY and CDR2 is SVGAGI.